A single sample gave rise to the 17 T cell receptor beta chains below, sequenced in a study of human versus mouse CDR3 diversity and MHC coevolution. TCRdb keeps only in-frame clones here, not all; method: immunoSEQ multiplex PCR. The sample has 80,000 or so clones; about 94% are singletons. The sequenced sample was naive CD4+ T cells from blood. Subset in this sample: CD45RO-negative CD62L-positive naive CD4 T cells. The receptors derive from a person aged 25-75 years in good health.

The rearrangement uses TRBV28 and TRBJ1-2; D perhaps matches TRBD1 (5 bases). This CDR3 comprises 15 residues. The V gene lost 0 bases and the J gene lost 4 bases, with 12 bases spanning the gap. Germline loops: CDR1 MDHEN, CDR2 SYDVKM. The CDR3 reads CASSLWGQGGYGYTF. CDR3 bases: TGTGCCAGCAGTTTATGGGGGCAGGGCGGCTATGGCTACACCTTC.

This clone was recorded a few times. The CDR3 nucleotides are TGTGCCAGTAGATGGGCAAACGGCGGCTACACCTTC. Its translation is CASRWANGGYTF. This sequence joins TRBV19 and TRBJ1-2; unclear D gene. Germline assignment: CDR1 LNHDA and CDR2 SQIVND (reference sequence). The CDR3 sequence is 12 residues long. The V end was cut by 6 bases, the J end by 8 bases, with 13 bases between.

This chain joins TRBV18 and TRBJ2-7, with 9 bases that match TRBD2. V trimming: 3 bases; J trimming: 7 bases; junction bases outside the gene matches: 16. The CDR3 runs to 17 residues. Per germline, CDR1 KGHSH and CDR2 LQKENI. CDR3 DNA sequence: TGTGCCAGCTCACCCCGGATCGTGGTAGCGGGAGTGCAGGAGCAGTACTTC. Translation: CASSPRIVVAGVQEQYF.

The chain carries TRBV15 and TRBJ2-3, with D perhaps TRBD1 (5 bases). The CDR3 runs 15 residues. V shed 0 bases and J shed 6 bases, with 13 bases lying between them. The germline V gene encodes CDR1 LNHNV and CDR2 YYDKDF (reference sequence). The CDR3 here is CATSRESIGADTQYF. For the CDR3, the DNA is TGTGCCACCAGCAGAGAGTCTATAGGGGCCGATACGCAGTATTTT.

The V and J genes are TRBV9 and TRBJ2-3; TRBD2 might be the D (5 bases). Trimming stripped 5 bases from V and 2 bases from J, with 18 bases between. The CDR3 consists of 16 residues. Germline CDR1 SGDLS, CDR2 YYNGEE. CDR3 residues: CASSVETGYPTDTQYF. The CDR3 coding sequence is TGTGCCAGCAGTGTCGAGACGGGATACCCCACAGATACGCAGTATTTT.

The CDR3, as DNA: TGTGCCAGCAGCTGGACAGGTTCTTCTGGAAACACCATATATTTT. It specifies CASSWTGSSGNTIYF. This chain connects TRBV9 to TRBJ1-3; 7 bases agree with TRBD1. Germline V gives CDR1 SGDLS, CDR2 YYNGEE. Losses at the gene ends were 4 bases for V and 1 base for J; bases not matched to a gene: 5. The CDR3 has 15 residues.

V gene TRBV23-1 combines with J gene TRBJ2-7; TRBD2 matches 9 bases. TRBV23-1 is sorted into the ORF group, with uncertain function. V lost 4 bases to trimming and J lost 0 bases; unmatched junction nucleotides: 7. The CDR3 sequence is 16 residues long. The CDR3 here is CASSRSSSGDSYEQYF. In DNA form, the CDR3 reads TGCGCCAGCAGTCGCTCCTCTAGCGGGGACTCCTACGAGCAGTACTTC.

The chain carries TRBV5-1 and TRBJ2-3; 7 nucleotides align to TRBD1. The V gene end was trimmed by 3 bases and the J gene end by 2 bases; junction bases not matched to a gene: 9. The CDR3 runs to 16 residues. Germline V CDR1 and CDR2: SGHRS, YFSETQ. CDR3 sequence: CASSSRDSAFTDTQYF. In DNA, the CDR3 is TGCGCCAGCAGCTCCCGGGACAGCGCCTTCACAGATACGCAGTATTTT.

This chain joins TRBV11-2 and TRBJ1-2; 8 nucleotides match TRBD1. CDR1 and CDR2 from the germline V gene are SGHAT and FQNNGV. Losses at the gene ends were 7 bases for V and 3 bases for J; bases not matched to a gene: 7. CDR3 length: 14 residues. CDR3 protein: CASTKQTGDYGYTF. CDR3 in DNA: TGTGCCAGCACCAAACAGACAGGGGACTATGGCTACACCTTC.

The J gene is TRBJ2-7, the V gene TRBV7-9; 14 nucleotides match TRBD2. The germline CDR1 and CDR2 sequences are SEHNR and FQNEAQ (reference sequence). J was trimmed by 5 bases and V by 11 bases; bases with no gene match: 11. This CDR3 has 15 amino acids. CDR3 in amino acids: CASRGLAGDLHEQYF. The CDR3 nucleotides are TGTGCCTCGAGGGGACTAGCGGGAGACTTGCACGAGCAGTACTTC.

J is TRBJ2-3 and V is TRBV7-6; 10 bases fit TRBD2. This CDR3 is built from 16 residues. The J segment lost 6 bases and the V segment lost 5 bases, leaving 11 bases of the junction unmatched. The germline CDR1 and CDR2 sequences are SGHVS and FNYEAQ. The CDR3 bases are TGTGCCAGCAGCCCCTTAGCGGGGGGCCCCTCCGATACGCAGTATTTT. This sequence encodes CASSPLAGGPSDTQYF.

The rearrangement links TRBV7-9 to TRBJ2-1; the D gene is possibly TRBD2 (7 bases). Trimming left V 5 bases short and J 6 bases short, with 14 bases between. CDR3 length: 14 amino acids. CDR1 is SEHNR and CDR2 is FQNEAQ in the germline V gene (reference sequence). In nucleotides, the CDR3 is TGTGCCAGCAGCCCCAACAGGGAGGGCAATGAGCAGTTCTTC. Protein sequence: CASSPNREGNEQFF.

This clone was detected once. CDR3 residues: CAGHPELAGGFSYEQYF. In DNA form, the CDR3 reads TGTGCCGGGCATCCTGAGCTAGCGGGGGGCTTTTCCTACGAGCAGTACTTC. This chain joins TRBV30 and TRBJ2-7; 11 bases map to TRBD2. Germline trimming cut 8 bases from V and 1 base from J; bases unmatched to any gene: 16. The CDR3 spans 17 residues. Per the germline V gene, CDR1 is GTSNPN and CDR2 is SVGIG (reference sequence).

The chain is built from TRBV6-6 and TRBJ1-5; 7 nucleotides agree with TRBD1. Germline values: CDR1 MNHNY, CDR2 SVGAGI (reference sequence). This CDR3 has 13 residues. V was pared by 10 bases and J by 4 bases, with 7 bases of the junction left unmatched. The CDR3 loop reads CATRGEGNQPQHF. CDR3 sequence (DNA): TGTGCCACCAGGGGGGAGGGAAATCAGCCCCAGCATTTT.

This rearrangement joins TRBV28 to TRBJ1-1, with D maybe TRBD1 (6 bases). Germline CDR1 is MDHEN and CDR2 is SYDVKM. The V end was cut by 10 bases, the J end by 1 base, with 13 bases between. CDR3 size: 13 residues. CDR3 sequence: CATRVTGNTEAFF. As DNA, the CDR3 is TGTGCCACACGGGTGACAGGGAACACTGAAGCTTTCTTT.

This clone was found once. This chain connects TRBV7-3 to TRBJ2-3; 8 bases fit TRBD1. The germline V gene has CDR1 SGHTA and CDR2 FQGTGA. The CDR3 is made up of 16 amino acids. V lost 5 bases to trimming and J lost 3 bases; unmatched junction nucleotides: 10. The CDR3 DNA sequence: TGTGCCAGCAGCAGCAGCAGGGGGCGCGGGACAGATACGCAGTATTTT. This translates into CASSSSRGRGTDTQYF.

This clone was detected only once. The rearrangement joins TRBV28 to TRBJ2-5; 8 bases match TRBD1. Trimming took 4 bases from V and 5 from J; bases not matched to a gene: 6. This CDR3 has 14 residues. Looked up from germline, CDR1 is MDHEN and CDR2 is SYDVKM. DNA for the CDR3: TGTGCCAGCAGTTCGCAGGGGGCGAGGGAGACCCAGTACTTC. Translation: CASSSQGARETQYF. Full variable domain (rest looked up from reference TRBV28 and TRBJ2-5): DVKVTQSSRYLVKRTGEKVFLECVQDMDHENMFWYRQDPGLGLRLIYFSYDVKMKEKGDIPEGYSVSREKKERFSLILESASTNQTSMYLCASSSQGARETQYFGPGTRLLVL.